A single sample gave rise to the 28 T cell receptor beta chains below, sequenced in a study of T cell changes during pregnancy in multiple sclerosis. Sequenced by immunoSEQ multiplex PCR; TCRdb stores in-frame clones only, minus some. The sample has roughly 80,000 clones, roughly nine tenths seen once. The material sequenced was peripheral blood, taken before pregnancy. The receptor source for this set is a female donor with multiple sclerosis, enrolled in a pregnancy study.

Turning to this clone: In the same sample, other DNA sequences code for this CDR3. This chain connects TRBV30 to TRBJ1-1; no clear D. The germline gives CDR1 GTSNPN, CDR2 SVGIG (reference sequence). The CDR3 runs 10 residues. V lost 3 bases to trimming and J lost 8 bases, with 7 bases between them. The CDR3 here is CAWRRVEAFF. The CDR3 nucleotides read TGTGCCTGGAGGAGGGTAGAAGCTTTCTTT. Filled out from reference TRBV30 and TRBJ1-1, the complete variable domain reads SQTIHQWPATLVQPVGSPLSLECTVEGTSNPNLYWYRQAAGRGLQLLFYSVGIGQISSEVPQNLSASRPQDRQFILSSKKLLLSDSGFYLCAWRRVEAFFGQGTRLTVV.

The CDR3 DNA is TGTGCCAGCAGCTTCAGGGTGGATCAGCCCCAGCATTTT. Its protein product is CASSFRVDQPQHF. V gene TRBV7-8 combines with J gene TRBJ1-5; possibly TRBD1 for D (5 bases). V was cut by 3 bases and J by 5 bases, with 8 bases left in between. The V gene's germline CDR1 is SGHVS and CDR2 FQNEAQ. CDR3 size: 13 residues.

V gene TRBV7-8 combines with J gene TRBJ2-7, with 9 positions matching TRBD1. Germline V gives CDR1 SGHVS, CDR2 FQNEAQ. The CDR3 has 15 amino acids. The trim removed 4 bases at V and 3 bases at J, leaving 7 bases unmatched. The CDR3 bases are TGTGCCAGCAGCTCACAGGGGGCAAATGACTACGAGCAGTACTTC. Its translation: CASSSQGANDYEQYF.

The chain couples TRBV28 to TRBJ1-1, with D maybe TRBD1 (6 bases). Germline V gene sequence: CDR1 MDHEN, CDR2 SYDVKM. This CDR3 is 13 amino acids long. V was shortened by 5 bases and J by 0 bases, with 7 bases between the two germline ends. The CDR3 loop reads CASSGQMNTEAFF. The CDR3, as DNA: TGTGCCAGCAGTGGACAGATGAACACTGAAGCTTTCTTT.

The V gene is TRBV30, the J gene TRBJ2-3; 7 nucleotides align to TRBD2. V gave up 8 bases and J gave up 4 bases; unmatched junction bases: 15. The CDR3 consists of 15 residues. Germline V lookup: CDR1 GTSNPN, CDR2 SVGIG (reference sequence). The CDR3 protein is CALGGSPSVADTQYF. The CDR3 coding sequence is TGTGCCCTGGGCGGGAGTCCTTCGGTCGCAGATACGCAGTATTTT.

The CDR3: CASSAGSNTEAFF. Here the CDR3 DNA reads TGTGCCAGCAGTGCCGGGTCGAACACTGAAGCTTTCTTT. The chain links TRBV6-1 to TRBJ1-1; D is ambiguous. From germline, CDR1 is MNHNS and CDR2 SASEGT. Trimming pared 4 bases from V and 1 base from J, leaving 7 bases between. The CDR3 runs 13 residues.

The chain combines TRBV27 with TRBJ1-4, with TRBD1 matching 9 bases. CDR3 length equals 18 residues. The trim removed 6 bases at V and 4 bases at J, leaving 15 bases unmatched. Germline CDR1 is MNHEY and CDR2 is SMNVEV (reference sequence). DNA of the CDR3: TGTGCCAGCAGCACAGGGGGGGGGACAGGGTGGGGTAATGAAAAACTGTTTTTT. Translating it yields CASSTGGGTGWGNEKLFF. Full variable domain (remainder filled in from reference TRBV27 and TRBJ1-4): EAQVTQNPRYLITVTGKKLTVTCSQNMNHEYMSWYRQDPGLGLRQIYYSMNVEVTDKGDVPEGYKVSRKEKRNFPLILESPSPNQTSLYFCASSTGGGTGWGNEKLFFGSGTQLSVL.

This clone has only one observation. CDR3 nucleotide sequence: TGCGCCAGCAGCCAAGATCTTGACAGGGAGGCCCCCTACGAGCAGTACTTC. This gives the protein CASSQDLDREAPYEQYF. This chain joins TRBV4-3 and TRBJ2-7, with D maybe TRBD1 (7 bases). CDR1 is LGHNA and CDR2 is YSLEER in the germline V gene. The CDR3 length is 17 residues. The V gene lost 0 bases and the J gene lost 2 bases, with 17 bases spanning the gap.

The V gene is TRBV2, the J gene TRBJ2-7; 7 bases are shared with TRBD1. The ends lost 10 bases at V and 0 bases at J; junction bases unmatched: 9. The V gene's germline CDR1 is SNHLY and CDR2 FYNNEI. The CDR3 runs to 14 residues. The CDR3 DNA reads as TGTGCCACCAAAAGACAGGGTCCCTCCTACGAGCAGTACTTC. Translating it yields CATKRQGPSYEQYF.

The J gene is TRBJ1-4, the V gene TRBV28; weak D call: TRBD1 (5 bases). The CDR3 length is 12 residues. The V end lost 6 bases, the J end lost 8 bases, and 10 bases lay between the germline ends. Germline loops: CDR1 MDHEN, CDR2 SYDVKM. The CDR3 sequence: CASSRQPEKLFF. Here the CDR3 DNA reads TGTGCCAGCAGCAGACAGCCAGAAAAACTGTTTTTT. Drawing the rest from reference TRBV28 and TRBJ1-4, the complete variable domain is DVKVTQSSRYLVKRTGEKVFLECVQDMDHENMFWYRQDPGLGLRLIYFSYDVKMKEKGDIPEGYSVSREKKERFSLILESASTNQTSMYLCASSRQPEKLFFGSGTQLSVL.

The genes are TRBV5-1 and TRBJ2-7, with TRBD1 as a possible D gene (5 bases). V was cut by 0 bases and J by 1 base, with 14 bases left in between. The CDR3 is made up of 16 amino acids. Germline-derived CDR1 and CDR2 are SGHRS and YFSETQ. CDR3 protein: CASSLVGQGPSYEQYF. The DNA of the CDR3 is TGCGCCAGCAGCTTGGTAGGGCAGGGTCCTTCCTACGAGCAGTACTTC.

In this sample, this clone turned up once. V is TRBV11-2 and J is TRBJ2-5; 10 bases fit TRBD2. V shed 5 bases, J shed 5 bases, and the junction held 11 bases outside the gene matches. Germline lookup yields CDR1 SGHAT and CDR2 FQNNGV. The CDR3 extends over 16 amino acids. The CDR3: CASSPLDATSGETQYF. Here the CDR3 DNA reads TGTGCCAGCAGCCCCTTAGACGCGACTAGCGGGGAGACCCAGTACTTC.

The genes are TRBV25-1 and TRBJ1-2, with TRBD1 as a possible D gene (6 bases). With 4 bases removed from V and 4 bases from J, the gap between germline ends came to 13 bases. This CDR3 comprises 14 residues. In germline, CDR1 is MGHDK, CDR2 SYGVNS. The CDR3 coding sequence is TGTGCCAGCAGTGCCAGGGGTACGGGCTATGGCTACACCTTC. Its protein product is CASSARGTGYGYTF.

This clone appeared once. The CDR3 nucleotides read TGTGCCAGCGAGACGGGGACTACCTGGGAGTATTTT. Translation: CASETGTTWEYF. This sequence joins TRBV27 and TRBJ2-3; 7 nucleotides line up with TRBD2. CDR1 is MNHEY, CDR2 SMNVEV, per germline (reference sequence). The CDR3 totals 12 residues. J gave up 13 bases and V 8 bases, and 12 bases lay outside the gene matches.

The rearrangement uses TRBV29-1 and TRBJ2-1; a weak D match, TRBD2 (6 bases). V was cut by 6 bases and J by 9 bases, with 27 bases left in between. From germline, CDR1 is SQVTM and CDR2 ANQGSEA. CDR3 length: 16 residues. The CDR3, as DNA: TGCAGCGTCGGCGCTTACAAACCCTCGGAGGGAGTTGAGCAGTTCTTC. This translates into CSVGAYKPSEGVEQFF.

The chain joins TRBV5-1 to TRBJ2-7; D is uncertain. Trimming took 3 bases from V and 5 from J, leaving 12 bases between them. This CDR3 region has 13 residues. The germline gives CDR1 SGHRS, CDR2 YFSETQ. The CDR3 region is CASSSGADNEQYF. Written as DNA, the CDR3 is TGCGCCAGCAGCTCCGGTGCCGATAACGAGCAGTACTTC.

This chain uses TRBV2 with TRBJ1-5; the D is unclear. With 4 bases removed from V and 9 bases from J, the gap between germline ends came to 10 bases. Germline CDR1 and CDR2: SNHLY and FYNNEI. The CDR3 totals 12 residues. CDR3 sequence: CASSGYLRPQHF. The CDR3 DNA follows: TGTGCCAGCAGTGGGTATCTAAGGCCCCAGCATTTT.

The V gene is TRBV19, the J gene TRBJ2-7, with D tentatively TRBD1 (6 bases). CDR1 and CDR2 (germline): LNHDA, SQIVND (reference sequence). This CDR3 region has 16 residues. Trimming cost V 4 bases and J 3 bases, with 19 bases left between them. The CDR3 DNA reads TGTGCCAGTAGTACCTTAACAGGGATTAAACGCTACGAGCAGTACTTC. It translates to CASSTLTGIKRYEQYF.

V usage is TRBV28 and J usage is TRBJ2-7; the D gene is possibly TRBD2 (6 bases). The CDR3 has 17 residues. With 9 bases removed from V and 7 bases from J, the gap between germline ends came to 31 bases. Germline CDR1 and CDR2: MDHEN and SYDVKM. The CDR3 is CASLYGARFGRREEQYF. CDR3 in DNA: TGTGCCAGTCTCTATGGTGCCCGGTTTGGGAGGAGAGAAGAGCAGTACTTC.

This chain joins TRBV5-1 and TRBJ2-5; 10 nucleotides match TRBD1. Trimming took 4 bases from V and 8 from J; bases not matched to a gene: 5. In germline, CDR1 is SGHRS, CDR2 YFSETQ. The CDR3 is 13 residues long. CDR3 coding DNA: TGCGCCAGCAGCGGAGGGACAGGGGAAACCCAGTACTTC. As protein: CASSGGTGETQYF.

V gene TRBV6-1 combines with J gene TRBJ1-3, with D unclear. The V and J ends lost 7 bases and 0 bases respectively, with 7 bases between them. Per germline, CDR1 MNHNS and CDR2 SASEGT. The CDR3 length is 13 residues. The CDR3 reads CASNSRSGNTIYF. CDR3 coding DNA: TGTGCCAGCAACAGCCGCTCTGGAAACACCATATATTTT.

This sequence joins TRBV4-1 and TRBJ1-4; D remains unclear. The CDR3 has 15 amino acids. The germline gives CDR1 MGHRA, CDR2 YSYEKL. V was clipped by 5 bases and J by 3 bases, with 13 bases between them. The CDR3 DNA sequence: TGCGCCAGCAGCATAATCCCCCAGGCTAATGAAAAACTGTTTTTT. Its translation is CASSIIPQANEKLFF.

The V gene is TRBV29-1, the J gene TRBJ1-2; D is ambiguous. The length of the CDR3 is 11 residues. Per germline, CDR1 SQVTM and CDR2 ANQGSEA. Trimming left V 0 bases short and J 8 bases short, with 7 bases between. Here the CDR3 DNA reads TGCAGCGTTGAAGATCGGTTAGGCTACACCTTC. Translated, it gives CSVEDRLGYTF.

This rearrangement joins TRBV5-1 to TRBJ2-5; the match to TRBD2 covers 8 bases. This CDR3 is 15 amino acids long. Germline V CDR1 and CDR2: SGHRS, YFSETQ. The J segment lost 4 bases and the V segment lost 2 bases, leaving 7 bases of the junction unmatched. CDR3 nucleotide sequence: TGCGCCAGCAGCTTTAGTAGCGGGACTCCAGAGACCCAGTACTTC. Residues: CASSFSSGTPETQYF.

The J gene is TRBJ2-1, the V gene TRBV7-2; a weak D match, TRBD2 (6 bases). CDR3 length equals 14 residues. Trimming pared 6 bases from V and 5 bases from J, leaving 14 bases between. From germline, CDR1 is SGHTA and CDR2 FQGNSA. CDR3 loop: CASRISLANNEQFF. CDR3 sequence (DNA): TGTGCCAGCAGGATCTCGCTAGCGAACAATGAGCAGTTCTTC.

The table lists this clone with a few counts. The CDR3 DNA sequence: TGTGCCAGCCTCGAGGGTTTTAATTCACCCCTCCACTTT. This gives the protein CASLEGFNSPLHF. The chain joins TRBV2 to TRBJ1-6; D is ambiguous. Germline V gene sequence: CDR1 SNHLY, CDR2 FYNNEI. The CDR3 has 13 residues. Trimming pared 8 bases from V and 6 bases from J, leaving 11 bases between.

In DNA, the CDR3 is TGTGCCAGCAACCTGAGCGGGAGTGGTTACGAGCAGTACTTC. This translates into CASNLSGSGYEQYF. This chain uses TRBV28 with TRBJ2-7, with 8 bases fitting TRBD2. V lost 7 bases to trimming and J lost 4 bases; unmatched junction nucleotides: 9. Per the germline V gene, CDR1 is MDHEN and CDR2 is SYDVKM. This CDR3 has 14 amino acids.

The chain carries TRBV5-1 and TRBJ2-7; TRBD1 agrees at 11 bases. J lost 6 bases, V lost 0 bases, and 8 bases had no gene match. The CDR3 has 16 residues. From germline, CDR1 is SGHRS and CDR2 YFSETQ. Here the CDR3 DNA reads TGCGCCAGCAGCTTGGGTCTAGGACAGGGGGCCGGCGAGCAGTACTTC. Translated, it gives CASSLGLGQGAGEQYF.